This paragraph covers one TCR beta chain sequence. This clonotype was counted at least ten times. There is no known antigen for this receptor. No quality values exist for individual bases; no much larger clone is one base distant. This entry comes from a study of blood T cells in healthy people across ages (dated by TCRdb to about 2015). Regarding the research as a whole: Template switching captured roughly one uniquely barcoded TCR beta cDNA molecule per two T cells in model experiments. Two additional independent replicas of 1 million unique cDNA reads from the same blood draw were analyzed for two donors (one aged 18 to 29 and one aged 80 or older). Age-related changes in TCR beta repertoire diversity were measured in the study by deep sequencing normalized with unique cDNA molecular identifiers. Donors were grouped into four age groups: young (average 16 years), middle-aged (around 39), aged (about 60) and long-lived (roughly 80). Donors of different ages were randomly distributed across sequencing lanes to avoid experimental bias.

The library was produced with 5' RACE. Sequencing was performed on an Illumina HiSeq 2500. The second PCR ran for roughly 6 to 11 cycles and used a J-beta primer mix along with a sample-barcoded 5' primer. A unique molecular identifier was introduced onto each TCR beta cDNA molecule by a template-switch 5' adaptor carrying 12 random nucleotides. Each sample yielded at least 3 million CDR3-containing paired-end reads. First-strand cDNA was synthesized from all RNA with the Mint cDNA synthesis kit, primed by a TRBC-specific oligonucleotide. Following uracil-DNA glycosylase treatment, all cDNA underwent a first 18-cycle PCR with the universal primers M1SS and BC2_uni_R. Per the source publication's procedure: Normalization of each sample was performed by random selection of 1 million high-quality reads, each carrying a distinct molecular identifier. Instead of being binned into consensus sequences, reads that shared molecular identifiers were thrown out. MiTCR, with a Q25 quality threshold and the strictest error-elimination algorithm, was used for CDR3 identification, clonotype clustering and error correction. A nonparametric unseen species model using Euler transformation provided a lower-bound estimate of total TCR beta diversity. TCRdb ran its own pipeline on the public reads, namely fastp trimming at Q25 and MiXCR clone calling, and kept in-frame beta chains. Rows are unified per CDR3 protein, each entry keeping the most common DNA and genes. The V and J calls come from TCRdb's annotation, not from the publication. The sample has hundreds of thousands of distinct CDR3 sequences on record, about half of them singletons. The ten largest clonotypes hold 25% to 35% of the sample.

The approximately 41 donors, aged about 6 to 100 years, were systemically healthy Caucasian individuals from Russia. Roughly 9 milliliters of peripheral blood were drawn from each donor into EDTA-treated Vacutainer tubes. PBMCs were isolated by Ficoll-Paque density-gradient centrifugation, with at least 6.5 million obtained per sample. Trizol reagent was used to extract total RNA from PBMCs, with at least 5.5 micrograms per sample. The percentages of naive CD45RAhigh/CD27high T cells were determined by flow cytometry on a PBMC aliquot from every donor. The germline V gene provides CDR1 SQVTM and CDR2 ANQGSEA. Taken from cysteine to phenylalanine, the CDR3 has 16 residues. Only the CDR3 part of the read is kept: 48 bases, read in frame from the first base. Broad study findings and their caveats: The CMV infection status of donors was not known, potentially confounding age-related changes in expanded clonotypes. Because profiling used bulk unsorted PBMCs, naive and antigen-experienced compartments could not be compared conclusively. Observed TCR beta diversity per million T cells fell roughly linearly with age, and a significant reduction was already apparent by age about 38. Estimates of total diversity based on one million sequenced T cells were regarded as lower bounds and as underestimates. The percentage of naive T cells measured by flow cytometry correlated strongly with observed TCR beta diversity. Compared with the aged group, more naive CD4+ T cells, fewer expanded clones and increased TCR diversity were shown by the long-lived group, suggesting age selection.

This sequence originates from a woman aged 55-70 years in good health. The sequence links TRBV29-1 to TRBJ2-5; 10 nucleotides in the junction match TRBD2. The J call may be wrong; the DNA end is better matched by TRBJ2-7. The material sequenced was blood. DNA sequence: TGCAGCGTTGAGGGGTCTAGCGGGAGTGAAGACTACGAGCAGTACTTC. It encodes CSVEGSSGSEDYEQYF.